The 14 T cell receptor beta chains given below trace back to one sample, sequenced in a study of shared clonotypes between healthy human individuals. Selected positively for CCR7 and CD45RO-negative, naive CD8 cells excluded terminally differentiated effector memory CD45RA+ cells. The repertoire was sequenced with immunoSEQ multiplex PCR; TCRdb's copy has only in-frame clones and lacks some. The sample yields roughly 2,000,000 clones, over 85% seen once. Specimen: naive CD8+ T cells sorted from blood. These receptors were collected from a man aged 18 to 30 in good health.

This chain connects TRBV14 to TRBJ2-7, with D tentatively TRBD2 (5 bases). V lost 2 bases and J 4 bases, leaving 18 bases between the germline ends. The CDR3 runs 16 residues. Germline V gene sequence: CDR1 SGHDN, CDR2 FVKESK. In DNA form, the CDR3 reads TGTGCCAGCAGCCAATATATGGCTAGCTCCTCATACGAGCAGTACTTC. Translating it yields CASSQYMASSSYEQYF.

The CDR3 reads CASSPARDREVGETQYF. The CDR3 region has the DNA TGTGCCAGCAGCCCCGCCCGGGACAGGGAGGTGGGAGAGACCCAGTACTTC. The chain combines TRBV7-9 with TRBJ2-5; 9 nucleotides line up with TRBD1. CDR1 SEHNR and CDR2 FQNEAQ come from the germline V gene (reference sequence). The CDR3 contains 17 residues. The trim removed 5 bases at V and 4 bases at J, leaving 14 bases unmatched.

The gene calls are TRBV5-4 and TRBJ2-5, with TRBD1 matching over 10 bases. This CDR3 region has 15 residues. In germline, CDR1 is SGHNT, CDR2 YYREEE (reference sequence). The V and J ends lost 2 bases and 3 bases, in that order; junction bases with no gene match: 4. In nucleotides, the CDR3 is TGTGCCAGCAGCTTCGTCGGGACAGGGGAAGAGACCCAGTACTTC. It specifies CASSFVGTGEETQYF.

The table lists this clone with a few counts. V gene TRBV11-3 combines with J gene TRBJ1-6; D not resolved. Trimming took 6 bases from V and 10 from J, leaving 10 bases between them. Germline values: CDR1 SGHNT, CDR2 YENEEA. The CDR3 consists of 12 residues. The CDR3 DNA reads as TGTGCCAGCAGTTCCGGTGGCTCACCCCTCCACTTT. As protein: CASSSGGSPLHF.

The chain recombines TRBV5-5 with TRBJ2-7, with TRBD2 matching 9 bases. The germline gives CDR1 SGHKS, CDR2 YYEKEE (reference sequence). This CDR3 spans 15 amino acids. The J segment lost 0 bases and the V segment lost 4 bases, leaving 5 bases of the junction unmatched. CDR3 in amino acids: CASSPGAGGSYEQYF. The CDR3 nucleotides read TGTGCCAGCAGCCCCGGAGCGGGAGGCTCCTACGAGCAGTACTTC.

The rearrangement joins TRBV14 to TRBJ2-7, with 9 bases that match TRBD1. CDR3 length: 18 amino acids. V trimming: 0 bases; J trimming: 0 bases; junction bases outside the gene matches: 9. Germline V CDR1 and CDR2: SGHDN, FVKESK. CDR3: CASSQELPGQGTSYEQYF. For the CDR3, the DNA is TGTGCCAGCAGCCAAGAACTTCCGGGACAGGGAACCTCCTACGAGCAGTACTTC.

In regard to this clone: Since the CDR3 does not end with the conserved phenylalanine or tryptophan, this likely comes from a read error. The DNA is omitted, as the CDR3 cannot be located on it reliably, and the CDR3 follows TCRdb's listing. This rearrangement joins TRBV2 to TRBJ1-1. The CDR3 region is 18 residues in length, termini included. Germline lookup yields CDR1 SNHLY and CDR2 FYNNEI. This chain's CDR3 is CASMLSVEGGPAFSSLIV.

The chain links TRBV4-1 to TRBJ1-2; D ambiguous. Trimming took 0 bases from V and 6 from J, leaving 2 bases between them. Per germline, CDR1 MGHRA and CDR2 YSYEKL. CDR3 length: 11 amino acids. The CDR3 spells CASSQEDGYTF. CDR3 sequence (DNA): TGCGCCAGCAGCCAAGAGGATGGCTACACCTTC.

The V call is TRBV7-9, the J call TRBJ1-1, with D hard to call. V lost 5 bases and J lost 0, with 13 bases in between. The CDR3 totals 15 residues. Germline CDR1 is SEHNR and CDR2 is FQNEAQ (reference sequence). DNA for the CDR3: TGTGCCAGCAGCGCCCCTGGGCAGGTGAACACTGAAGCTTTCTTT. Encoded protein: CASSAPGQVNTEAFF.

The chain employs TRBV28 and TRBJ2-5, with D perhaps matching TRBD1 (5 bases). CDR1 and CDR2 from the germline V gene are MDHEN and SYDVKM. The CDR3 totals 16 residues. Trimming removed 1 base at V and 5 bases at J, with 17 bases between. The CDR3 reads CASSLFISGYGETQYF. The CDR3, as DNA: TGTGCCAGCAGTTTATTTATATCAGGGTATGGGGAGACCCAGTACTTC. The full variable domain, its missing parts supplied by reference TRBV28 and TRBJ2-5, is DVKVTQSSRYLVKRTGEKVFLECVQDMDHENMFWYRQDPGLGLRLIYFSYDVKMKEKGDIPEGYSVSREKKERFSLILESASTNQTSMYLCASSLFISGYGETQYFGPGTRLLVL.

The chain combines TRBV9 with TRBJ2-7; the D gene is possibly TRBD2 (6 bases). Trimming shortened V by 4 bases and J by 5 bases, and 19 bases separated the two germline ends. The CDR3 is 15 amino acids. Germline V gene lookup returns CDR1 SGDLS and CDR2 YYNGEE. The CDR3: CASSPLGSGLHEQYF. Here the CDR3 DNA reads TGTGCCAGCAGCCCTCTGGGTAGCGGACTCCACGAGCAGTACTTC.

Details on this clone: This same CDR3 is encoded by further DNA sequences in the sample. The rearrangement uses TRBV6-5 and TRBJ2-1, with a tentative D call TRBD2 (6 bases). The CDR3 has 14 amino acids. V lost 0 bases and J 8 bases, leaving 11 bases between the germline ends. Germline loops: CDR1 MNHEY, CDR2 SVGAGI. CDR3 bases: TGTGCCAGCAGTTACTCCGGGAGTAGGGATGAGCAGTTCTTC. The encoded protein is CASSYSGSRDEQFF.

The CDR3 nucleotides read TGTGCCAGCAGTTACCAGGCCGCCTCTGGAAACACCATATATTTT. Encoded protein: CASSYQAASGNTIYF. V gene TRBV27 combines with J gene TRBJ1-3, with D uncertain. The germline CDR1 and CDR2 sequences are MNHEY and SMNVEV (reference sequence). The CDR3 spans 15 residues. Trimming shortened V by 4 bases and J by 0 bases, and 10 bases separated the two germline ends.

The chain is built from TRBV5-5 and TRBJ1-2, with D possibly matching TRBD1 (6 bases). The CDR3 has 15 residues. Germline V lookup: CDR1 SGHKS, CDR2 YYEKEE (reference sequence). The germline V and J ends were trimmed by 6 bases and 4 bases, with 19 bases remaining between them. CDR3 loop: CASTAVTGSTYGYTF. CDR3 nucleotides: TGTGCCAGCACCGCCGTGACAGGCTCCACCTATGGCTACACCTTC.